This passage covers 17 T cell receptor beta chains from one sample sequenced in a study of T cells in Graves' hyperthyroidism and ophthalmopathy. It was RNA transcripts that yielded the amplified TCR beta CDR3 regions. The HTBI primer set was used in a first-round RT-PCR of the TCR CDR3. TCRdb reprocessed the multiplex PCR reads with MiXCR, giving one entry per CDR3 protein. The sample has about 640,000 distinct CDR3 sequences, around 20% seen once. The sequenced material came from blood. The receptors shown here come from a man aged 25 to 45 with Graves' ophthalmopathy.

V is TRBV19 and J is TRBJ2-1, with 7 positions matching TRBD1. V was clipped by 5 bases and J by 2 bases; unmatched bases: 9. Germline V gives CDR1 LNHDA, CDR2 SQIVND (reference sequence). The CDR3 is 16 residues long. CDR3 region: CASSRLGQEAYNEQFF. CDR3 nucleotides: TGTGCCAGTAGTCGTCTAGGACAGGAGGCCTACAATGAGCAGTTCTTC.

This clonotype was counted at least ten times. This chain joins TRBV3-1 and TRBJ1-6, with D possibly TRBD1 on 6 matching bases. CDR1 is LGHDT and CDR2 is YNNKEL in the germline V gene (reference sequence). Deletions cut 4 bases from V and 4 bases from J, with 14 bases between. The CDR3 covers 16 residues. CDR3 residues: CASSPQAGAYNSPLHF. CDR3 DNA: TGTGCCAGCAGCCCCCAGGCAGGGGCGTATAATTCACCCCTCCACTTT.

This clonotype was counted at least ten times. The chain has TRBV20-1 and TRBJ2-7, with 8 bases identical to TRBD2. Germline-derived CDR1 and CDR2 are DFQATT and SNEGSKA (reference sequence). J lost 1 base, V lost 0 bases, and 5 bases had no gene match. The CDR3 covers 15 residues. CDR3 DNA: TGCAGTGCTAGAGATCTCGCTAGCGGGTCCTACGAGCAGTACTTC. Its protein product is CSARDLASGSYEQYF.

V gene TRBV11-2 combines with J gene TRBJ1-4; D is unclear. Germline values: CDR1 SGHAT, CDR2 FQNNGV. The CDR3 loop spans 14 amino acids. V was clipped by 1 base and J by 5 bases, with 8 bases between them. CDR3 loop: CASSLVGNNEKLFF. CDR3 sequence (DNA): TGTGCCAGCAGCTTAGTGGGGAACAATGAAAAACTGTTTTTT. The variable domain in full, with the rest retrieved from reference TRBV11-2 and TRBJ1-4, is EAGVAQSPRYKIIEKRQSVAFWCNPISGHATLYWYQQILGQGPKLLIQFQNNGVVDDSQLPKDRFSAERLKGVDSTLKIQPAKLEDSAVYLCASSLVGNNEKLFFGSGTQLSVL.

This chain connects TRBV29-1 to TRBJ2-6; D remains ambiguous. This CDR3 has 15 residues. Germline CDR1 SQVTM, CDR2 ANQGSEA. Trimming pared 0 bases from V and 6 bases from J, leaving 12 bases between. The CDR3 loop reads CSVEDHQLEANVLTF. The CDR3 DNA sequence: TGCAGCGTTGAAGACCATCAACTGGAGGCCAACGTCCTGACTTTC.

This clonotype was detected only a few times. V is TRBV29-1 and J is TRBJ2-7, with 8 bases that match TRBD2. Germline CDR1 is SQVTM and CDR2 is ANQGSEA. After removal of 4 bases from V and 3 bases from J, the junction contained 2 bases not matched to a gene. CDR3 length equals 12 residues. The CDR3 loop is CSVVGRGYEQYF. CDR3 nucleotide sequence: TGCAGCGTTGTCGGGAGGGGCTACGAGCAGTACTTC.

There are many counts of this clonotype. V usage is TRBV20-1 and J usage is TRBJ2-5; D may match TRBD1 or TRBD2 (5 bases each). The CDR3 covers 14 residues. Germline CDR1 reads DFQATT; CDR2 reads SNEGSKA (reference sequence). The V and J ends lost 6 bases and 0 bases respectively, with 14 bases between them. In DNA, the CDR3 is TGCAGTGCCCGTGAGGGGACCTACCAAGAGACCCAGTACTTC. Protein sequence: CSAREGTYQETQYF.

This sequence joins TRBV20-1 and TRBJ2-7; D gene ambiguous. CDR1 and CDR2 from the germline V gene are DFQATT and SNEGSKA (reference sequence). Trimming removed 0 bases at V and 1 base at J, with 7 bases between. CDR3 size: 13 residues. The CDR3 spells CSARDVISYEQYF. CDR3 sequence (DNA): TGCAGTGCTAGAGATGTGATATCCTACGAGCAGTACTTC.

This clonotype was found many times. This chain links TRBV7-3 with TRBJ2-1, with TRBD2 identical over 9 bases. Germline loops: CDR1 SGHTA, CDR2 FQGTGA. This CDR3 comprises 15 residues. Trimming cost V 1 base and J 8 bases; bases outside gene matches: 6. The CDR3 DNA follows: TGTGCCAGCAGCTTAAATGCGGGAGGGTCAGATGAGCAGTTCTTC. It is translated as CASSLNAGGSDEQFF.

The V and J genes are TRBV13 and TRBJ2-1; 7 nucleotides line up with TRBD2. The CDR3 runs 17 residues. Looked up from germline, CDR1 is PRHDT and CDR2 is FYEKMQ (reference sequence). The J segment lost 0 bases and the V segment lost 0 bases, leaving 5 bases of the junction unmatched. Here the CDR3 reads CASSLGLAVSSYNEQFF. CDR3 bases: TGTGCCAGCAGCTTAGGCCTAGCGGTGAGCTCCTACAATGAGCAGTTCTTC.

In this sample, this clonotype turned up a few times. The chain links TRBV5-6 to TRBJ1-1, with a tentative D call TRBD1 (5 bases). The V gene lost 1 base and the J gene lost 10 bases, with 17 bases spanning the gap. There are 14 residues in the CDR3. CDR1 is SGHDT and CDR2 is YYEEEE in the germline V gene. CDR3 sequence (DNA): TGTGCCAGCAGCTTGCTCACAGGATCTTGGGGAGCTTTCTTT. It translates to CASSLLTGSWGAFF. Drawing the rest from reference TRBV5-6 and TRBJ1-1, the complete variable domain is DAGVTQSPTHLIKTRGQQVTLRCSPKSGHDTVSWYQQALGQGPQFIFQYYEEEERQRGNFPDRFSGHQFPNYSSELNVNALLLGDSALYLCASSLLTGSWGAFFGQGTRLTVV.

This clonotype was seen ten or more times. The chain recombines TRBV28 with TRBJ2-7, with 8 bases identical to TRBD1. The germline CDR1 and CDR2 sequences are MDHEN and SYDVKM. This CDR3 spans 14 amino acids. V shed 2 bases, J shed 7 bases, and the junction held 7 bases outside the gene matches. The CDR3 sequence is CASSLVQGAGEQYF. Here the CDR3 DNA reads TGTGCCAGCAGTTTAGTGCAGGGGGCAGGGGAGCAGTACTTC. Full variable domain (remainder filled in from reference TRBV28 and TRBJ2-7): DVKVTQSSRYLVKRTGEKVFLECVQDMDHENMFWYRQDPGLGLRLIYFSYDVKMKEKGDIPEGYSVSREKKERFSLILESASTNQTSMYLCASSLVQGAGEQYFGPGTRLTVT.

This clonotype was observed a handful of times. The rearrangement joins TRBV28 to TRBJ1-3; D call uncertain. V lost 6 bases to trimming and J lost 0 bases, with 6 bases between them. CDR1 is MDHEN and CDR2 is SYDVKM in the germline V gene. This CDR3 is built from 13 residues. CDR3 region: CASRHSSGNTIYF. The CDR3 nucleotides are TGTGCCAGCAGGCACAGCTCTGGAAACACCATATATTTT.

The rearrangement links TRBV7-2 to TRBJ2-2; 10 nucleotides agree with TRBD2. The CDR3 spans 17 residues. With 3 bases clipped from V and 6 bases from J, the junction kept 10 bases outside the gene matches. Germline V gene lookup returns CDR1 SGHTA and CDR2 FQGNSA. The CDR3 DNA sequence: TGTGCCAGCAGCTTGATCCTCACTAGCGGGGTCCCCGGGGAGCTGTTTTTT. It translates to CASSLILTSGVPGELFF. Variable domain in full (rest from reference TRBV7-2 and TRBJ2-2): GAGVSQSPSNKVTEKGKDVELRCDPISGHTALYWYRQSLGQGLEFLIYFQGNSAPDKSGLPSDRFSAERTGGSVSTLTIQRTQQEDSAVYLCASSLILTSGVPGELFFGEGSRLTVL.

This clonotype was seen at least ten times. The rearrangement uses TRBV29-1 and TRBJ1-1; D is perhaps TRBD1 (6 bases). This CDR3 has 12 residues. CDR1 is SQVTM and CDR2 is ANQGSEA in the germline V gene. Trimming cost V 6 bases and J 1 base, with 9 bases left between them. The CDR3 sequence is CSVWTANTEAFF. The CDR3 DNA reads TGCAGCGTGTGGACAGCGAACACTGAAGCTTTCTTT.

The table lists this clonotype with a few counts. An end of the junction does not agree with germline; a read error may underlie this. The chain combines TRBV20-1 with TRBJ2-7, with 11 bases identical to TRBD2. CDR1 and CDR2 (germline): DFQATT, SNEGSKA (reference sequence). The CDR3 consists of 18 residues. The CDR3 sequence is CSARPHLAGGAFSYGQYF. CDR3 in DNA: TGCAGTGCTAGACCCCACCTAGCGGGAGGTGCCTTCTCCTACGGGCAGTACTTC.

The rearrangement uses TRBV30 and TRBJ2-1; 11 bases fit TRBD1. CDR1 is GTSNPN, CDR2 SVGIG, per germline (reference sequence). The CDR3 has 14 residues. Trimming cost V 4 bases and J 9 bases; bases outside gene matches: 8. The CDR3 DNA is TGTGCCTGGAACCCCGGACAGGGGGCGACTGAGCAGTTCTTC. As protein: CAWNPGQGATEQFF.